This paragraph covers one TCR beta chain sequence. Antigen: not known. This sample was taken from a study of OX40 agonist ivuxolimab in advanced cancers. Regarding the study as a whole: Also showing low normalized T-cell clonal expansion were some of the nonresponders.

The CDR3 runs 14 residues. CDR1 GTSNPN and CDR2 SVGIG come from the germline V gene (reference sequence). The V and J ends lost 2 bases and 3 bases respectively, with 14 bases between them. The data were produced by immunoSEQ multiplex PCR, yet TCRdb's version contains in-frame clones alone and is incomplete. Of fewer than 90,000 clones detected, approximately 86% appear once; the ten largest clones hold just over 0.75%. The input for sequencing was CD4+ or CD8+ T cells sorted from blood, taken in a trial of the OX40 agonist ivuxolimab. The gene calls are TRBV30 and TRBJ2-7; weak D call: TRBD2 (6 bases). This clonotype originated in an adult with an advanced solid tumor such as melanoma, head and neck, liver or kidney cancer. The CDR3 DNA follows: TGTGCCTGGAGTTCGAGCGGAGGGAGCTACGAGCAGTACTTC. It encodes CAWSSSGGSYEQYF. The whole variable domain, filled in from reference TRBV30 and TRBJ2-7, reads SQTIHQWPATLVQPVGSPLSLECTVEGTSNPNLYWYRQAAGRGLQLLFYSVGIGQISSEVPQNLSASRPQDRQFILSSKKLLLSDSGFYLCAWSSSGGSYEQYFGPGTRLTVT.